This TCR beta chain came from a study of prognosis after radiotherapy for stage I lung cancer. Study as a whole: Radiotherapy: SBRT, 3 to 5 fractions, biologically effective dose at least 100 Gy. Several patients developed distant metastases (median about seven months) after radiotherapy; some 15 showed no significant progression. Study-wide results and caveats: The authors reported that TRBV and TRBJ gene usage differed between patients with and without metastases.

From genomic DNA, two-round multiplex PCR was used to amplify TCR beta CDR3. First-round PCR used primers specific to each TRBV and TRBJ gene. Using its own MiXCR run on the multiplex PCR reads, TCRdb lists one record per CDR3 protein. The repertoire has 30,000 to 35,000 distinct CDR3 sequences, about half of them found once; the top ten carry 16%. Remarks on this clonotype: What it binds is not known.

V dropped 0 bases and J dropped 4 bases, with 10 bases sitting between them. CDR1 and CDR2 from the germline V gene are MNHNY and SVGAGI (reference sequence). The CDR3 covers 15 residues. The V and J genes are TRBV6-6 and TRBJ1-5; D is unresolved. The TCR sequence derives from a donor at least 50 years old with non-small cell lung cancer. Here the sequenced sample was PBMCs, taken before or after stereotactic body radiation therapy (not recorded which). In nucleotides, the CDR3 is TGTGCCAGCAGTTACTCGTTTGTGGGTAATCAGCCCCAGCATTTT. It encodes CASSYSFVGNQPQHF.